This T cell receptor (beta chain) was documented in a study of cytomegalovirus exposure and HLA in healthy donors. The CDR3 is made up of 15 amino acids. The V gene's germline CDR1 is MDHEN and CDR2 SYDVKM. V lost 5 bases, J lost 1 base, and 5 bases stayed unmatched. Concerning this clone: Antigen: not known.

Study conclusions and caveats: Most TCRs appeared rarely, but some public TCRs recurred in many donors. Researchers catalogued roughly 150 TCR beta chains as cytomegalovirus-associated.

PCR amplification relied on 60 Vbeta primers (plus 13 Jbeta primers). Measured with immunoSEQ multiplex PCR; TCRdb has only the in-frame clones, and not every one. The data show roughly 180,000 clones, about 77% seen once. The V call is TRBV28, the J call TRBJ1-1; 9 nucleotides match TRBD1. The sequence derives from a female donor in good health and CMV-seronegative. The sequenced sample was PBMCs. This chain's CDR3 is CASSIQGAGNTEAFF. The CDR3 nucleotides read TGTGCCAGCAGTATACAGGGGGCGGGGAACACTGAAGCTTTCTTT. The entire variable domain, with the rest obtained from reference TRBV28 and TRBJ1-1, is as follows: DVKVTQSSRYLVKRTGEKVFLECVQDMDHENMFWYRQDPGLGLRLIYFSYDVKMKEKGDIPEGYSVSREKKERFSLILESASTNQTSMYLCASSIQGAGNTEAFFGQGTRLTVV.